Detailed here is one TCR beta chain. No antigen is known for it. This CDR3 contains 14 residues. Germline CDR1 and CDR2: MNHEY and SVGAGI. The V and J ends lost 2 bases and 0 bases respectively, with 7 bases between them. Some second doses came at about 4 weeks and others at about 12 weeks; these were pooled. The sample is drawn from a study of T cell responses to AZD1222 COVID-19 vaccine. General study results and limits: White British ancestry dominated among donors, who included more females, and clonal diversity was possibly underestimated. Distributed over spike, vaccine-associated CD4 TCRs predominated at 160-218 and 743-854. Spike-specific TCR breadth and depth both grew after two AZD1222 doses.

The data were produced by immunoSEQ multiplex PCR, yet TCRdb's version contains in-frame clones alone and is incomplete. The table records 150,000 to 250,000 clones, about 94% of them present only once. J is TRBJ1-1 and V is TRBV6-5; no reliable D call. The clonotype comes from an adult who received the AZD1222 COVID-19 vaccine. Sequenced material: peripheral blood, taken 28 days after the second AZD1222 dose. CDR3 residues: CASSYGPLNTEAFF. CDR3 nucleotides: TGTGCCAGCAGTTACGGGCCGCTGAACACTGAAGCTTTCTTT.